This T cell receptor beta chain stems from a study of CD8+ T cells in alopecia areata. CDR1 and CDR2 from the germline V gene are SGHRS and YFSETQ. V was shortened by 4 bases and J by 1 base, with 12 bases between the two germline ends. CDR3 length: 14 amino acids. For this clone: Its antigen is currently unknown.

Extraction and reverse transcription of RNA yielded cDNA as the sequencing template. The data were produced by immunoSEQ multiplex PCR, yet TCRdb's version contains in-frame clones alone and is incomplete. This table has about 140,000 clones, around four fifths appearing once. Treatment indicated: oral pan-JAK inhibitor, 5-10 mg twice daily. Broader study findings: Many expanded lesional clones stayed in scalp and blood while on tofacitinib. Expanded CD8+ clones among the top 100, as well as scalp clonality, were significantly decreased by tofacitinib. Lesional scalp exceeded normal scalp in clonality, especially in alopecia totalis/universalis.

Specimen: CD8+ T cells sorted from blood, collected at week 4, from a patient treated with tofacitinib. This TCR came from a human donor with alopecia areata. V and J are TRBV5-1 and TRBJ2-7; possibly TRBD1 for D (6 bases). CDR3 loop: CASSPDRYSYEQYF. In DNA form, the CDR3 reads TGCGCCAGCAGCCCTGACAGGTATTCCTACGAGCAGTACTTC. Supplemented by reference TRBV5-1 and TRBJ2-7, the full variable domain reads KAGVTQTPRYLIKTRGQQVTLSCSPISGHRSVSWYQQTPGQGLQFLFEYFSETQRNKGNFPGRFSGRQFSNSRSEMNVSTLELGDSALYLCASSPDRYSYEQYFGPGTRLTVT.